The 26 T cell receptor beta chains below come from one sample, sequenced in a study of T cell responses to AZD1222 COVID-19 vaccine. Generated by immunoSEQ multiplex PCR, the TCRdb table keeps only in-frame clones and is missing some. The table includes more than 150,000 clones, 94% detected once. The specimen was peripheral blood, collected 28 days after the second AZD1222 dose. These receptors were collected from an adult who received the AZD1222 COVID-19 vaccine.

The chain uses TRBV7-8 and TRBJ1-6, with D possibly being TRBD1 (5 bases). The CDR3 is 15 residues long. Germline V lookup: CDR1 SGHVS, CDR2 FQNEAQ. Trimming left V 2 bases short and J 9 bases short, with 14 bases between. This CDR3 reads CASSLNLGGVSPLHF. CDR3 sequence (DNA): TGTGCCAGCAGCTTAAATCTGGGGGGTGTTTCACCCCTCCACTTT.

The CDR3 sequence: CASSEKSGNTIYF. CDR3 bases: TGTGCCAGCAGCGAAAAATCTGGAAACACCATATATTTT. The chain links TRBV7-2 to TRBJ1-3, with D unresolved. The CDR3 is 13 residues long. The germline CDR1 and CDR2 sequences are SGHTA and FQGNSA. Trimming pared 5 bases from V and 1 base from J, leaving 6 bases between.

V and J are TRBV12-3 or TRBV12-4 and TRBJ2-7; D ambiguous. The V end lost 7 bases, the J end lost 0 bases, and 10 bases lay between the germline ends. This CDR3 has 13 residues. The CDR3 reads CASMGRFSYEQYF. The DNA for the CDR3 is TGTGCCAGCATGGGCAGATTCTCCTACGAGCAGTACTTC.

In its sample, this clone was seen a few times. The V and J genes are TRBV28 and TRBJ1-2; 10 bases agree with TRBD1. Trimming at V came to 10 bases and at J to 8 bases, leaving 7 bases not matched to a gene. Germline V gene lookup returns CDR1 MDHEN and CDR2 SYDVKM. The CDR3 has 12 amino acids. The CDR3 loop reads CATRQGARGYTF. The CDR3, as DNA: TGTGCCACCCGACAGGGGGCGCGAGGCTACACCTTC.

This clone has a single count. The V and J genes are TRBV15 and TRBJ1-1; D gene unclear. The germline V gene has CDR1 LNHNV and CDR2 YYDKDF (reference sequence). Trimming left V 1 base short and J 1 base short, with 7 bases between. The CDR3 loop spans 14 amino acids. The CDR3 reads CATSRVRGNTEAFF. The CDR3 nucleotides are TGTGCCACCAGCAGAGTTCGGGGGAACACTGAAGCTTTCTTT. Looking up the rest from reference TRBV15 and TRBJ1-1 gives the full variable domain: DAMVIQNPRYQVTQFGKPVTLSCSQTLNHNVMYWYQQKSSQAPKLLFHYYDKDFNNEADTPDNFQSRRPNTSFCFLDIRSPGLGDTAMYLCATSRVRGNTEAFFGQGTRLTVV.

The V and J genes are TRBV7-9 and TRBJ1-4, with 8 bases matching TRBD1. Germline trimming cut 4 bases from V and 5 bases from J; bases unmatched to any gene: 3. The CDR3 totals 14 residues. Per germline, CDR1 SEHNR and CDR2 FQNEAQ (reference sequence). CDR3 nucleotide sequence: TGTGCCAGCAGCTCAGGGGGCGGGAATGAAAAACTGTTTTTT. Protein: CASSSGGGNEKLFF. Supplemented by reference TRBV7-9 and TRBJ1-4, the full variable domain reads DTGVSQNPRHKITKRGQNVTFRCDPISEHNRLYWYRQTLGQGPEFLTYFQNEAQLEKSRLLSDRFSAERPKGSFSTLEIQRTEQGDSAMYLCASSSGGGNEKLFFGSGTQLSVL.

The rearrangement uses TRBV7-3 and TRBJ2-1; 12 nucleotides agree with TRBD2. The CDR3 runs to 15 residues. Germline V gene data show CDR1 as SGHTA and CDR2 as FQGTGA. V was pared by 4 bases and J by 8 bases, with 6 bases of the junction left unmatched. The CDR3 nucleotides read TGTGCCAGCAGCTCCGGACTAGCGGGGCACTATGAGCAGTTCTTC. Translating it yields CASSSGLAGHYEQFF.

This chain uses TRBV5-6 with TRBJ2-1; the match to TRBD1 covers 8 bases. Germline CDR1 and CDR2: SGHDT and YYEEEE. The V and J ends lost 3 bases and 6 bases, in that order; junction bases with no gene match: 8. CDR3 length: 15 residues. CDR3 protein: CASSSVRTGPNEQFF. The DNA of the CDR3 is TGTGCCAGCAGCTCAGTCCGGACAGGGCCCAATGAGCAGTTCTTC. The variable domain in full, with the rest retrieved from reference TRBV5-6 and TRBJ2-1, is DAGVTQSPTHLIKTRGQQVTLRCSPKSGHDTVSWYQQALGQGPQFIFQYYEEEERQRGNFPDRFSGHQFPNYSSELNVNALLLGDSALYLCASSSVRTGPNEQFFGPGTRLTVL.

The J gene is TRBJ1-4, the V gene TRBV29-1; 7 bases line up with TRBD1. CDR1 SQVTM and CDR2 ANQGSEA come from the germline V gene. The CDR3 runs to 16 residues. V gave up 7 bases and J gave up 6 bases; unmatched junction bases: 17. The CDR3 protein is CSATGASNGQHEKLFF. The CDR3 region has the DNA TGCAGCGCTACAGGGGCCTCAAACGGGCAGCATGAAAAACTGTTTTTT.

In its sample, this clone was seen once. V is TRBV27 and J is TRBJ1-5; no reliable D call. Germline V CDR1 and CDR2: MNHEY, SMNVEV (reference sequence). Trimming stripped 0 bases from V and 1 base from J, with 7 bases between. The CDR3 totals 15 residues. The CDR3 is CASSLSGSSNQPQHF. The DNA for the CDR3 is TGTGCCAGCAGTTTATCGGGATCGAGCAATCAGCCCCAGCATTTT.

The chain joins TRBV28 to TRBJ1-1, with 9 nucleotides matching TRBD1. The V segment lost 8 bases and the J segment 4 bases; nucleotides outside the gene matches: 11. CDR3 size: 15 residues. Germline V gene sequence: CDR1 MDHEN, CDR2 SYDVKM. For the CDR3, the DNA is TGTGCCAGCCCACCTTCGAAGGGACAGGGCACTGAAGCTTTCTTT. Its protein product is CASPPSKGQGTEAFF.

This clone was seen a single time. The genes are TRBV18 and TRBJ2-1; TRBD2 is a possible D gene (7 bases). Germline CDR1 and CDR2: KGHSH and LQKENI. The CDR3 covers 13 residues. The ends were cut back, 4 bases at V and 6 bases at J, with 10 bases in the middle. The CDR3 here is CASSQRGGNEQFF. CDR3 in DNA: TGTGCCAGCTCACAGAGGGGGGGCAATGAGCAGTTCTTC.

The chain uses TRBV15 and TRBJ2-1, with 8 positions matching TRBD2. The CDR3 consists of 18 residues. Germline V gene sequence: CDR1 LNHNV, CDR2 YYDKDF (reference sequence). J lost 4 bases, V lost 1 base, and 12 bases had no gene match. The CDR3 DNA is TGTGCCACCAGCAGAGGAGGGACAACTAGCGGTTTATACAATGAGCAGTTCTTC. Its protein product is CATSRGGTTSGLYNEQFF.

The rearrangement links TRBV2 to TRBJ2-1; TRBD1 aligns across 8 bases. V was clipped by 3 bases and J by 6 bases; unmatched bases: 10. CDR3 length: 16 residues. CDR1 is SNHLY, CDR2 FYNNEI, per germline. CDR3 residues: CASSDMWGQAANEQFF. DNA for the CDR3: TGTGCCAGCAGTGATATGTGGGGACAGGCTGCCAATGAGCAGTTCTTC.

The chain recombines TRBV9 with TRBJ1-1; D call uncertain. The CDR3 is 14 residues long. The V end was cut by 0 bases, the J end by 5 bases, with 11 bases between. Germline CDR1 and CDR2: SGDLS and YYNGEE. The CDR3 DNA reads TGTGCCAGCAGCGTAGAGGAGGGCCGGACTGAAGCTTTCTTT. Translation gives CASSVEEGRTEAFF.

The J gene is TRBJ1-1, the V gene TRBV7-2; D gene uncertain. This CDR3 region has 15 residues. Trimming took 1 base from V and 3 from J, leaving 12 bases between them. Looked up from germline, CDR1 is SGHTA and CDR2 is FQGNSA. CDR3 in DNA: TGTGCCAGCAGCTTAGGGACCGGGAGAGACACTGAAGCTTTCTTT. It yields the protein CASSLGTGRDTEAFF.

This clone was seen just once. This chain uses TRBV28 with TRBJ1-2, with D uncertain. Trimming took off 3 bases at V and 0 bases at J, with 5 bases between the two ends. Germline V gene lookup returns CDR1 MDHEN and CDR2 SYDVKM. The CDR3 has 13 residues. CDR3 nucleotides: TGTGCCAGCAGTTTCGGTCCTAACTATGGCTACACCTTC. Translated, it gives CASSFGPNYGYTF.

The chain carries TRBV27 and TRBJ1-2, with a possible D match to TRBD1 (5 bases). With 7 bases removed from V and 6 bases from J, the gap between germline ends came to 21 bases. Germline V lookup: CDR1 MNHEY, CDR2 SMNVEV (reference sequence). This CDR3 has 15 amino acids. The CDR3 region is CASNLQGRSIDGYTF. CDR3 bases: TGTGCCAGCAACCTTCAGGGACGGTCCATTGATGGCTACACCTTC.

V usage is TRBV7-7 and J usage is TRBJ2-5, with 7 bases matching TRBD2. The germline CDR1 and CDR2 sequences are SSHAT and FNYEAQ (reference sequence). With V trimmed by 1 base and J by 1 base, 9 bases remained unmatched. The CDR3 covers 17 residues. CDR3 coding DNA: TGTGCCAGCAGCTTAGGTTCGGGCGGGGGATTCCAAGAGACCCAGTACTTC. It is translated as CASSLGSGGGFQETQYF.

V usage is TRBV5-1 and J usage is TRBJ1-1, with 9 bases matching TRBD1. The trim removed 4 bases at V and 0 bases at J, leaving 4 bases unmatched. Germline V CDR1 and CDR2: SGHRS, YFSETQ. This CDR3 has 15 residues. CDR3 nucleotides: TGCGCCAGCAGCGAAGGGACAGGGATGAACACTGAAGCTTTCTTT. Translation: CASSEGTGMNTEAFF.

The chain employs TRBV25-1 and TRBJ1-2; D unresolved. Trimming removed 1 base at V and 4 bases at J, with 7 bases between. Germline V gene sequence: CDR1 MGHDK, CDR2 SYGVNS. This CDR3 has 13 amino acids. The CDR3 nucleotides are TGTGCCAGCAGTGAATCACTCCGCTATGGCTACACCTTC. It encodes CASSESLRYGYTF.

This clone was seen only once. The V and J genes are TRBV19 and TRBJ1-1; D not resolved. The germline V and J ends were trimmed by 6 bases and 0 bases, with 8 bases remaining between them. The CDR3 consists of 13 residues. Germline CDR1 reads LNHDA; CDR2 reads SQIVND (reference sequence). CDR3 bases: TGTGCCAGTAGGAGGACGGTGAACACTGAAGCTTTCTTT. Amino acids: CASRRTVNTEAFF.

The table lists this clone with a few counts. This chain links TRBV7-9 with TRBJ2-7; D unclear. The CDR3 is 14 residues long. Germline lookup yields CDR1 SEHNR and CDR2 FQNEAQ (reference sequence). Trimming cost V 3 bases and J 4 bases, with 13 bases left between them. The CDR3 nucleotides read TGTGCCAGCAGCTTCGGACCGACCGCTTACGAGCAGTACTTC. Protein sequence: CASSFGPTAYEQYF. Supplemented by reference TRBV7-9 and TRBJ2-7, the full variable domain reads DTGVSQNPRHKITKRGQNVTFRCDPISEHNRLYWYRQTLGQGPEFLTYFQNEAQLEKSRLLSDRFSAERPKGSFSTLEIQRTEQGDSAMYLCASSFGPTAYEQYFGPGTRLTVT.

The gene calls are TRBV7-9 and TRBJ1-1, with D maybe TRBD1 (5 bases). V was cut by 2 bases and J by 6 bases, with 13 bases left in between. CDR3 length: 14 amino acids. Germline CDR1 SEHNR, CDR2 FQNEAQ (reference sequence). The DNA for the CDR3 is TGTGCCAGCAGCTTACTCGGACGGGGGGCTGAAGCTTTCTTT. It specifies CASSLLGRGAEAFF. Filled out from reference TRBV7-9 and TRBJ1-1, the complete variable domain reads DTGVSQNPRHKITKRGQNVTFRCDPISEHNRLYWYRQTLGQGPEFLTYFQNEAQLEKSRLLSDRFSAERPKGSFSTLEIQRTEQGDSAMYLCASSLLGRGAEAFFGQGTRLTVV.

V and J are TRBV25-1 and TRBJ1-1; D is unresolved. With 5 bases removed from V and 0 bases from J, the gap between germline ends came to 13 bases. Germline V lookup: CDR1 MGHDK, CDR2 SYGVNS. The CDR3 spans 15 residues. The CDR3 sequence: CASSSRRKLNTEAFF. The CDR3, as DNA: TGTGCCAGCAGTTCCCGACGGAAGCTGAACACTGAAGCTTTCTTT.

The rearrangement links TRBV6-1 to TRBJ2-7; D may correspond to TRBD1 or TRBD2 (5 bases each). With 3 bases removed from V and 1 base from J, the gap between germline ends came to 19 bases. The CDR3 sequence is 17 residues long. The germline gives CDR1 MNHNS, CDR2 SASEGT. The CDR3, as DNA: TGTGCCAGCAGTGATATTTGGGGGAATACCGGTTCCTACGAGCAGTACTTC. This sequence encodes CASSDIWGNTGSYEQYF.